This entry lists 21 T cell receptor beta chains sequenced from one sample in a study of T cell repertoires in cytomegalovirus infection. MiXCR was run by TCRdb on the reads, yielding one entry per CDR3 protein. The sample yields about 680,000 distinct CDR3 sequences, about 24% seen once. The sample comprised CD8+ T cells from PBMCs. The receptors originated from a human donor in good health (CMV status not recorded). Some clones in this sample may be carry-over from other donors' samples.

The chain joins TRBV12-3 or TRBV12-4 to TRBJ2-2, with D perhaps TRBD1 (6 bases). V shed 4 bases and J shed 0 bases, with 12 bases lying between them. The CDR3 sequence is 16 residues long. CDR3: CASSWTRGTNTGELFF. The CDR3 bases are TGTGCCAGCAGTTGGACGAGGGGGACGAACACCGGGGAGCTGTTTTTT.

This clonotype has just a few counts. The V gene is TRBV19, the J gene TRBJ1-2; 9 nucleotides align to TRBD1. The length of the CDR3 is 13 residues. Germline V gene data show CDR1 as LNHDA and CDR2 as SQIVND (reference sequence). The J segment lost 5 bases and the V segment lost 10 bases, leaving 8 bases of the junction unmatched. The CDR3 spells CAIQTGGPYGYTF. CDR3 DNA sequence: TGTGCCATCCAAACAGGGGGCCCTTATGGCTACACCTTC.

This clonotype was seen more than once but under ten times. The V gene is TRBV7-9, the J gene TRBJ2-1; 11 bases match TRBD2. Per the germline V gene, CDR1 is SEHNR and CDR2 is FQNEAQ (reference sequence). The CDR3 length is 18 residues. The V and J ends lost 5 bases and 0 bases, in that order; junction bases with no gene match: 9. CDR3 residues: CASSAVILAGVSYNEQFF. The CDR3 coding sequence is TGTGCCAGCAGCGCCGTTATACTAGCGGGGGTCTCCTACAATGAGCAGTTCTTC.

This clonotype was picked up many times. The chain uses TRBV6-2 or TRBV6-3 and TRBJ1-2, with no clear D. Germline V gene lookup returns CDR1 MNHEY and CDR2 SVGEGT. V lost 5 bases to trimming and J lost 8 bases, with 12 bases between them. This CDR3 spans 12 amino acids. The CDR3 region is CASSTEHGGYTF. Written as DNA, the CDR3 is TGTGCCAGCAGTACAGAGCACGGAGGCTACACCTTC.

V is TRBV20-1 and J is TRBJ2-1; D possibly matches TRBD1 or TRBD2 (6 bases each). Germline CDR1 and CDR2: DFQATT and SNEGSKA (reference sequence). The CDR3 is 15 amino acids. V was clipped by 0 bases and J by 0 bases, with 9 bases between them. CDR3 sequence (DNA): TGCAGTGCTAGAGATGGGGGGCACTCCTACAATGAGCAGTTCTTC. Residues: CSARDGGHSYNEQFF.

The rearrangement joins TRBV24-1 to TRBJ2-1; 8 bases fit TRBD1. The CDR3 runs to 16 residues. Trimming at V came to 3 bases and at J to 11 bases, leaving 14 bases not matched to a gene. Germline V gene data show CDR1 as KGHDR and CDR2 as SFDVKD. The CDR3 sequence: CATSDIRSRDRPKQFF. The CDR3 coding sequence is TGTGCCACCAGTGATATCCGGTCCCGGGACAGGCCCAAGCAGTTCTTC.

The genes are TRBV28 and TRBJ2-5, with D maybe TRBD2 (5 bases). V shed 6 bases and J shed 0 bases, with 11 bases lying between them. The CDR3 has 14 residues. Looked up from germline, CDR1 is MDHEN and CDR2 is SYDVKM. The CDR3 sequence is CASRLAGNQETQYF. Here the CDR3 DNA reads TGTGCCAGCAGACTCGCGGGTAACCAAGAGACCCAGTACTTC.

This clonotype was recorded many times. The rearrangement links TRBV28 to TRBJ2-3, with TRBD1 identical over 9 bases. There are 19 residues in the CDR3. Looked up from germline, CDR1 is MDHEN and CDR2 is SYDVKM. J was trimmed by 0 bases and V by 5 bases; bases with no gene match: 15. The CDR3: CASSLSTLDRGPSTDTQYF. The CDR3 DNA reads TGTGCCAGCAGTCTCTCAACTCTGGACAGGGGCCCTAGCACAGATACGCAGTATTTT.

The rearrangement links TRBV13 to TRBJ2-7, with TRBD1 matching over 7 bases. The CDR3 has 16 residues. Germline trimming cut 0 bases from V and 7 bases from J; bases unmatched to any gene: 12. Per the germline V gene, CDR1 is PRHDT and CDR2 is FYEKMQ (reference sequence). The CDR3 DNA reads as TGTGCCAGCAGCTTAGGAGGCCCGGGACAGAGGAAAGAGCAGTACTTC. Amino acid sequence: CASSLGGPGQRKEQYF.

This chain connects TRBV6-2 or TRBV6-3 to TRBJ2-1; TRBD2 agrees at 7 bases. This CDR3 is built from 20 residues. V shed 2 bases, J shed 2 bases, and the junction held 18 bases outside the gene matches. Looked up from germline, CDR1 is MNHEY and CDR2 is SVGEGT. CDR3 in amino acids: CASSYLRGLAAPGPYNEQFF. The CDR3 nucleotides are TGTGCCAGCAGTTACCTGCGAGGGCTAGCGGCCCCGGGGCCCTACAATGAGCAGTTCTTC.

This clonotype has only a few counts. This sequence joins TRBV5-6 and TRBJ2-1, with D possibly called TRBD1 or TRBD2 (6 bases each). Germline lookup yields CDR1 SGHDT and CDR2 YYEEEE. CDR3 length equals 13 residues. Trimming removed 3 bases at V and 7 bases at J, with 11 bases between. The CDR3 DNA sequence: TGTGCCAGCAGCTCAGTAGGGGGGAATGAGCAGTTCTTC. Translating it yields CASSSVGGNEQFF.

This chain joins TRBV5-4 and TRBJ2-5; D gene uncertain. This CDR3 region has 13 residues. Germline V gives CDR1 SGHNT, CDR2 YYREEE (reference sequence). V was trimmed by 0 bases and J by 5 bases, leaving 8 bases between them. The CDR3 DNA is TGTGCCAGCAGCTTGGCTCTTGCTGAGACCCAGTACTTC. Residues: CASSLALAETQYF.

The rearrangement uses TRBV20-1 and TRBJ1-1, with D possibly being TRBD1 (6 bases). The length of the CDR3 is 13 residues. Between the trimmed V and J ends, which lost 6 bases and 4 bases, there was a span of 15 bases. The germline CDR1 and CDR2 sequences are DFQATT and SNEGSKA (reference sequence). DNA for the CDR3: TGCAGTGCCTCACAGGGAGGACGCACTGAAGCTTTCTTT. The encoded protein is CSASQGGRTEAFF.

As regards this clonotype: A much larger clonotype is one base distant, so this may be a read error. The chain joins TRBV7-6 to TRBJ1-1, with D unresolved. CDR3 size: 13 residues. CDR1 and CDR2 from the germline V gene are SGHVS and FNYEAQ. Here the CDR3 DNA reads TGTGTCAGCAGCTTAGAAGAAAACACTGAAGCTTTCTTT. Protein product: CVSSLEENTEAFF.

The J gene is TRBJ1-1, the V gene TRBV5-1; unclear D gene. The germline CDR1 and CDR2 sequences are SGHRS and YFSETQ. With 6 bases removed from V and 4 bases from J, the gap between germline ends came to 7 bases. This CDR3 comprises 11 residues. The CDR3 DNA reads TGCGCCAGCAAAGCCGGCACTGAAGCTTTCTTT. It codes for CASKAGTEAFF.

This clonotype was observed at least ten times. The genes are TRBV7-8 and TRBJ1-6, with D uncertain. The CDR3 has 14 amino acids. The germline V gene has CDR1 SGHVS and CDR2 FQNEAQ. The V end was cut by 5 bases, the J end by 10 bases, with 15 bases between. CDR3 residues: CASSRVGKDSPLHF. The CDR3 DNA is TGTGCCAGCAGCCGCGTGGGAAAGGACTCACCCCTCCACTTT. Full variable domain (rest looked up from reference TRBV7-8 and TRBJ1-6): GAGVSQSPRYKVAKRGQDVALRCDPISGHVSLFWYQQALGQGPEFLTYFQNEAQLDKSGLPSDRFFAERPEGSVSTLKIQRTQQEDSAVYLCASSRVGKDSPLHFGNGTRLTVT.

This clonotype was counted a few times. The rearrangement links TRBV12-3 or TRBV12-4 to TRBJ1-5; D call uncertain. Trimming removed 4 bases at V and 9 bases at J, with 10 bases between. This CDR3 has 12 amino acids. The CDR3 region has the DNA TGTGCCAGCAGTTCCCCTGAAAGGCCCCAGCATTTT. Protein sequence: CASSSPERPQHF.

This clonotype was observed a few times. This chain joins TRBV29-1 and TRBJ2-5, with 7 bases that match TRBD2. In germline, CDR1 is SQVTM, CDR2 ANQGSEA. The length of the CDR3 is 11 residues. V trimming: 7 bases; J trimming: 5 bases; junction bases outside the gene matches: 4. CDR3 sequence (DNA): TGCAGCGGTGGGGGGGATGAGACCCAGTACTTC. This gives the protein CSGGGDETQYF.

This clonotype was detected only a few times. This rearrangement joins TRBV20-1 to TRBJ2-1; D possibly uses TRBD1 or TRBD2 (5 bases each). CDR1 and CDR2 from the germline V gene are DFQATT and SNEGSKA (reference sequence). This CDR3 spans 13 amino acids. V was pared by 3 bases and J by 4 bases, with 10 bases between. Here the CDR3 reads CSARGDGYNEQFF. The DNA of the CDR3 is TGCAGTGCTAGGGGGGACGGTTACAATGAGCAGTTCTTC.

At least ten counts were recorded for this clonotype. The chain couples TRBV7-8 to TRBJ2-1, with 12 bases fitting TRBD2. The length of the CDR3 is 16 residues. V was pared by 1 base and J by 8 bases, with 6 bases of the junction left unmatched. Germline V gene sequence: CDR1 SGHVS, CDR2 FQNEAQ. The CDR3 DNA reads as TGTGCCAGCAGCTTAGGCACTAGCGGGGGGATCTATGAGCAGTTCTTC. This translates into CASSLGTSGGIYEQFF.

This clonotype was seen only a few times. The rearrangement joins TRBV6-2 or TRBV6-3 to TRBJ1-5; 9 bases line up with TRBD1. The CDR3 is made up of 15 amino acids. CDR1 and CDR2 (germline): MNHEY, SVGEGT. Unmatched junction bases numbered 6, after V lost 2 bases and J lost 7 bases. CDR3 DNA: TGTGCCAGCAGTTACCTCCGGGACAGGGAACAGCCCCAGCATTTT. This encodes CASSYLRDREQPQHF.